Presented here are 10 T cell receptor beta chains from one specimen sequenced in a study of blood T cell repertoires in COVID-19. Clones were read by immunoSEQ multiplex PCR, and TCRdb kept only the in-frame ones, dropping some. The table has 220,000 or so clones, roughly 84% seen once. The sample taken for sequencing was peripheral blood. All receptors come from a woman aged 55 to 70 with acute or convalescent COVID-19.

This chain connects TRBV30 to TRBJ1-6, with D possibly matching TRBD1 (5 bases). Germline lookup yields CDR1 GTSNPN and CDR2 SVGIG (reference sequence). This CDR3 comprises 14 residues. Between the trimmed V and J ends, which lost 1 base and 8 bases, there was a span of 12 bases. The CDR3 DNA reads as TGTGCCTGGAGTGACGGCGGGGCGTATTCACCCCTCCACTTT. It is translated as CAWSDGGAYSPLHF.

CDR3 protein: CASSLQNTEAFF. The CDR3 nucleotides are TGTGCCAGCAGCTTACAGAACACTGAAGCTTTCTTT. The J gene is TRBJ1-1, the V gene TRBV7-3, with D hard to call. V was trimmed by 2 bases and J by 1 base, leaving 2 bases between them. The CDR3 is made up of 12 amino acids. CDR1 and CDR2 (germline): SGHTA, FQGTGA.

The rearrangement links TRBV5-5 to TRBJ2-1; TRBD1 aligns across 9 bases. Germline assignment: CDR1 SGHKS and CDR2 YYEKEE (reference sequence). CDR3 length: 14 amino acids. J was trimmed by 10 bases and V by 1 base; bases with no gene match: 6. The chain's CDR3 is CASSLSGQGSEQFF. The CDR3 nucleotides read TGTGCCAGCAGCTTGTCCGGACAGGGGTCGGAGCAGTTCTTC.

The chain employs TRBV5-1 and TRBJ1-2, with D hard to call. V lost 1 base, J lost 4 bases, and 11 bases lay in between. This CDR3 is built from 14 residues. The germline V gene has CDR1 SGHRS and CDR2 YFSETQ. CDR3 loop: CASSLSESSYGYTF. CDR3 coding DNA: TGCGCCAGCAGCTTGTCCGAAAGCTCCTATGGCTACACCTTC.

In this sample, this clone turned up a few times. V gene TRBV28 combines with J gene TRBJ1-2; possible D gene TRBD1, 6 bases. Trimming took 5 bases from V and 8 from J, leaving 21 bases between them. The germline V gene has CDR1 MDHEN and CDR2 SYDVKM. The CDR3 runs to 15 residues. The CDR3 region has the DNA TGTGCCAGCAGTAAAGGGACATTTGCGACCCTCGGCTACACCTTC. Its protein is CASSKGTFATLGYTF.

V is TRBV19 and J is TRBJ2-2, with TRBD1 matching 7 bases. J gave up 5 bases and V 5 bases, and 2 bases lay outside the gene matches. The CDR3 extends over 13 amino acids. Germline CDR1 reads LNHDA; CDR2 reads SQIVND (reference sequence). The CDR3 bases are TGTGCCAGTAGTGACAGGGTTACCGGGGAGCTGTTTTTT. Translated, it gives CASSDRVTGELFF.

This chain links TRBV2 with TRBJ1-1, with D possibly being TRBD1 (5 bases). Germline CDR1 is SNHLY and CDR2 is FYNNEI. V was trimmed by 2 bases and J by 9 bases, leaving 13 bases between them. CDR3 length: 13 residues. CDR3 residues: CASSELGGNKAFF. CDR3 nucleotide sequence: TGTGCCAGCAGTGAATTGGGGGGGAATAAAGCTTTCTTT.

The DNA for the CDR3 is TGTGCCATCGAGGGGGGGTTGGGTGAAGCTTTCTTT. Encoded protein: CAIEGGLGEAFF. The chain employs TRBV10-3 and TRBJ1-1, with a possible D match to TRBD1 (6 bases). The length of the CDR3 is 12 residues. CDR1 and CDR2 (germline): ENHRY, SYGVKD. V was pared by 8 bases and J by 7 bases, with 14 bases between.

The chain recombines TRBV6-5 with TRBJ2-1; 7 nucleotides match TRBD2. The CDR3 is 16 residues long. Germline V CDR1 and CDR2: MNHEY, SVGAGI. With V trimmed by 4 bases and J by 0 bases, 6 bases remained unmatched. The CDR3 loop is CASSSRSGGSYNEQFF. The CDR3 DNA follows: TGTGCCAGCAGTTCCCGTTCGGGGGGCTCCTACAATGAGCAGTTCTTC.

CDR3 sequence (DNA): TGTGCCAGTAGGCGGGGGGGTTCGTCGGATACGCAGTATTTT. Its translation: CASRRGGSSDTQYF. This rearrangement joins TRBV19 to TRBJ2-3; 9 bases agree with TRBD2. CDR1 and CDR2 from the germline V gene are LNHDA and SQIVND (reference sequence). The CDR3 spans 14 residues. Trimming removed 6 bases from V and 6 bases from J; junction bases left unmatched: 7.